The 22 T cell receptor beta chains presented below share a single source sample, sequenced in a study of early T cells in non-severe SARS-CoV-2 infection. TCRdb reanalysed the 5' RACE reads using MiXCR and keeps one entry per CDR3 protein. The repertoire holds over 50,000 distinct CDR3 sequences, with around 12% as singletons. Specimen: whole blood. These receptors were collected from an adult who was a healthcare worker with PCR-confirmed SARS-CoV-2 infection or an uninfected control (not recorded which).

This clonotype was picked up many times. CDR3 residues: CASSFAYRETQYF. CDR3 coding DNA: TGTGCCAGCAGCTTTGCTTACCGGGAGACCCAGTACTTC. V is TRBV5-4 and J is TRBJ2-5; no firm D call. CDR3 length equals 13 residues. Germline CDR1 reads SGHNT; CDR2 reads YYREEE (reference sequence). V was pared by 2 bases and J by 5 bases, with 10 bases between. The variable domain in full, with the rest retrieved from reference TRBV5-4 and TRBJ2-5, is ETGVTQSPTHLIKTRGQQVTLRCSSQSGHNTVSWYQQALGQGPQFIFQYYREEENGRGNFPPRFSGLQFPNYSSELNVNALELDDSALYLCASSFAYRETQYFGPGTRLLVL.

Many counts were recorded for this clonotype. The chain is built from TRBV2 and TRBJ2-5, with D unclear. The length of the CDR3 is 14 residues. Between the trimmed V and J ends, which lost 6 bases and 6 bases, there was a span of 17 bases. Germline V gives CDR1 SNHLY, CDR2 FYNNEI. The CDR3 DNA is TGTGCCAGCAGACCTTTGACGGTGTCCCAGACCCAGTACTTC. Translation: CASRPLTVSQTQYF.

This clonotype was detected only a few times. The genes are TRBV29-1 and TRBJ2-5, with D unresolved. The V end was cut by 3 bases, the J end by 5 bases, with 10 bases between. The germline V gene encodes CDR1 SQVTM and CDR2 ANQGSEA. The CDR3 is made up of 12 amino acids. The CDR3 nucleotides are TGCAGCGTTGACACAGCCTCGGAGACCCAGTACTTC. It is translated as CSVDTASETQYF.

This clonotype was counted between two and nine times. The rearrangement uses TRBV2 and TRBJ2-7, with 9 bases identical to TRBD1. Germline values: CDR1 SNHLY, CDR2 FYNNEI. V shed 6 bases, J shed 7 bases, and the junction held 7 bases outside the gene matches. This CDR3 spans 13 amino acids. CDR3 coding DNA: TGTGCCAGCAGCGCCGGGACAGGGCAAGAGCAGTACTTC. This translates into CASSAGTGQEQYF.

This clonotype was seen ten or more times. This chain links TRBV4-1 with TRBJ2-1, with 7 nucleotides matching TRBD2. CDR3 length: 15 residues. Per the germline V gene, CDR1 is MGHRA and CDR2 is YSYEKL. Trimming at V came to 3 bases and at J to 0 bases, leaving 2 bases not matched to a gene. CDR3: CASSHTSASYNEQFF. As DNA, the CDR3 is TGCGCCAGCAGCCACACTAGCGCCTCCTACAATGAGCAGTTCTTC.

This clonotype was seen just once. The rearrangement uses TRBV20-1 and TRBJ1-3, with D unresolved. The CDR3 runs to 13 residues. V was trimmed by 0 bases and J by 8 bases, leaving 11 bases between them. Germline loops: CDR1 DFQATT, CDR2 SNEGSKA (reference sequence). This CDR3 reads CSARDWQRHTIYF. For the CDR3, the DNA is TGCAGTGCTAGAGATTGGCAGAGACACACCATATATTTT.

This clonotype was counted many times. V and J are TRBV7-2 and TRBJ1-5; TRBD1 aligns across 8 bases. Trimming removed 4 bases from V and 8 bases from J; junction bases left unmatched: 10. The CDR3 contains 15 residues. Germline CDR1 SGHTA, CDR2 FQGNSA. The CDR3 sequence is CASSSLRGLGEPQHF. In DNA form, the CDR3 reads TGTGCCAGCAGCTCCCTCAGGGGGCTTGGGGAGCCCCAGCATTTT.

This clonotype has a count of ten or more. The chain is built from TRBV30 and TRBJ1-2; a weak D match, TRBD1 (6 bases). CDR3 length equals 13 residues. The germline V gene has CDR1 GTSNPN and CDR2 SVGIG (reference sequence). The V and J ends lost 8 bases and 6 bases respectively, with 19 bases between them. CDR3 sequence reads: CAIPLQGVHGYTF. In DNA, the CDR3 is TGTGCCATCCCGTTACAGGGTGTACATGGCTACACCTTC.

CDR3 DNA sequence: TGTGCCACCAGCAGAGATCTGGAGTACAGGGGGTCCGTGGATAATTCACCCCTCCACTTT. This sequence encodes CATSRDLEYRGSVDNSPLHF. The rearrangement links TRBV15 to TRBJ1-6; TRBD1 matches at 8 bases. In germline, CDR1 is LNHNV, CDR2 YYDKDF (reference sequence). V trimming: 0 bases; J trimming: 5 bases; junction bases outside the gene matches: 15. This CDR3 region has 20 residues.

The sample holds many counts of this clonotype. The genes are TRBV28 and TRBJ2-2; D is possibly TRBD1 or TRBD2 (5 bases each). The CDR3 extends over 12 amino acids. CDR1 and CDR2 (germline): MDHEN, SYDVKM. V dropped 4 bases and J dropped 9 bases, with 9 bases sitting between them. The CDR3 sequence: CASSSGTRELFF. CDR3 DNA sequence: TGTGCCAGCAGTTCGGGGACCCGGGAGCTGTTTTTT.

The chain uses TRBV19 and TRBJ2-4, with 12 bases that match TRBD2. The CDR3 extends over 19 amino acids. V lost 6 bases to trimming and J lost 0 bases; unmatched junction nucleotides: 12. Germline V lookup: CDR1 LNHDA, CDR2 SQIVND (reference sequence). For the CDR3, the DNA is TGTGCCAGTAGGTCGACTAGCGGGAGCGTCAGGGGAGCCAAAAACATTCAGTACTTC. Amino acid sequence: CASRSTSGSVRGAKNIQYF.

This clonotype was counted at least ten times. The rearrangement uses TRBV19 and TRBJ2-1; 10 positions match TRBD2. V trimming: 3 bases; J trimming: 1 base; junction bases outside the gene matches: 0. The CDR3 covers 15 residues. CDR1 is LNHDA, CDR2 SQIVND, per germline (reference sequence). The CDR3 DNA follows: TGTGCCAGTAGTATTAGCGGGGGGTCCTACAATGAGCAGTTCTTC. This encodes CASSISGGSYNEQFF.

This clonotype was seen at least ten times. The rearrangement uses TRBV5-1 and TRBJ2-1, with D possibly TRBD1 on 5 matching bases. The CDR3 extends over 14 amino acids. Germline CDR1 reads SGHRS; CDR2 reads YFSETQ. V was clipped by 6 bases and J by 9 bases, with 19 bases between them. The CDR3 DNA reads as TGCGCCAGCACAAGGGGTGAAGAAAGAAGTGAGCAGTTCTTC. Translated: CASTRGEERSEQFF.

The chain uses TRBV6-5 and TRBJ2-1, with 10 positions matching TRBD2. V lost 0 bases to trimming and J lost 15 bases; unmatched junction nucleotides: 5. This CDR3 is built from 13 residues. Germline CDR1 and CDR2: MNHEY and SVGAGI. In DNA form, the CDR3 reads TGTGCCAGCAGTTACTCGTGGACTAGCGGTCTGTTCTTC. It is translated as CASSYSWTSGLFF.

Concerning this clonotype itself: This may be a read error: a much more frequent sequence differs by one nucleotide. The chain couples TRBV5-1 to TRBJ1-1; D is perhaps TRBD1 (5 bases). The germline gives CDR1 SGHRS, CDR2 YFSETQ. Trimming cost V 3 bases and J 3 bases, with 15 bases left between them. CDR3 length equals 15 residues. The CDR3 reads CASSSQRDGDTEAFF. For the CDR3, the DNA is TGCGCCAGCAGCTCCCAACGGGACGGGGACACTGAAGCTTTCTTT. Together with reference TRBV5-1 and TRBJ1-1, the CDR3 gives the full variable domain: KAGVTQTPRYLIKTRGQQVTLSCSPISGHRSVSWYQQTPGQGLQFLFEYFSETQRNKGNFPGRFSGRQFSNSRSEMNVSTLELGDSALYLCASSSQRDGDTEAFFGQGTRLTVV.

At least ten counts were recorded for this clonotype. V and J are TRBV12-3 or TRBV12-4 and TRBJ2-2; D may be TRBD1 (6 bases). The CDR3 runs 16 residues. Trimming stripped 7 bases from V and 2 bases from J, with 17 bases between. CDR3 in amino acids: CASNHRVQGNTGELFF. The DNA of the CDR3 is TGTGCCAGCAACCATAGGGTACAGGGTAACACCGGGGAGCTGTTTTTT.

The chain combines TRBV5-1 with TRBJ1-1; D call uncertain. Germline V CDR1 and CDR2: SGHRS, YFSETQ. The CDR3 is 13 residues long. V dropped 4 bases and J dropped 8 bases, with 15 bases sitting between them. The CDR3 is CASSLAPQTEAFF. CDR3 nucleotides: TGCGCCAGCAGCCTTGCGCCGCAGACAGAAGCTTTCTTT.

This clonotype was recorded many times. The V and J genes are TRBV20-1 and TRBJ2-1; TRBD1 matches 9 bases. J gave up 6 bases and V 5 bases, and 5 bases lay outside the gene matches. CDR1 and CDR2 from the germline V gene are DFQATT and SNEGSKA (reference sequence). This CDR3 has 13 residues. CDR3 in amino acids: CSASGTGSNEQFF. The CDR3 bases are TGCAGTGCTTCCGGGACAGGGTCCAATGAGCAGTTCTTC.

This clonotype was counted ten times or more. The CDR3 reads CASGQGYEQYF. For the CDR3, the DNA is TGTGCCAGCGGACAGGGTTACGAGCAGTACTTC. The chain carries TRBV3-1 and TRBJ2-7, with 8 bases fitting TRBD1. V trimming: 8 bases; J trimming: 4 bases; junction bases outside the gene matches: 1. Germline CDR1 is LGHDT and CDR2 is YNNKEL (reference sequence). CDR3 length: 11 amino acids.

This clonotype appeared many times. The gene calls are TRBV7-6 and TRBJ1-3; no clear D. Trimming cost V 3 bases and J 2 bases, with 8 bases left between them. The CDR3 totals 14 residues. The germline V gene has CDR1 SGHVS and CDR2 FNYEAQ. The chain's CDR3 is CASSFEATGNTIYF. Written as DNA, the CDR3 is TGTGCCAGCAGCTTCGAAGCCACTGGAAACACCATATATTTT. Combining the CDR3 with reference TRBV7-6 and TRBJ1-3 gives the whole variable domain GAGVSQSPRYKVTKRGQDVALRCDPISGHVSLYWYRQALGQGPEFLTYFNYEAQQDKSGLPNDRFSAERPEGSISTLTIQRTEQRDSAMYRCASSFEATGNTIYFGEGSWLTVV.

The rearrangement joins TRBV10-2 to TRBJ1-5; the D is unclear. Germline V gene lookup returns CDR1 WSHSY and CDR2 SAAADI. V lost 2 bases and J lost 3, with 8 bases in between. There are 14 residues in the CDR3. This chain's CDR3 is CASSERVSNQPQHF. The CDR3 nucleotides read TGCGCCAGCAGTGAGAGGGTTTCCAATCAGCCCCAGCATTTT.

This clonotype was counted a few times. The chain uses TRBV11-2 and TRBJ2-1, with D perhaps TRBD2 (6 bases). Germline values: CDR1 SGHAT, CDR2 FQNNGV. V was clipped by 4 bases and J by 8 bases, with 18 bases between them. The CDR3 has 15 amino acids. CDR3 DNA sequence: TGTGCCAGCAGCTCCTTGGACCGTCCGGGGGATGAGCAGTTCTTC. Translation gives CASSSLDRPGDEQFF.